The rows below give T cell receptor beta chains drawn from one sample of a study of OX40 agonist ivuxolimab in advanced cancers. The assay was immunoSEQ multiplex PCR, and TCRdb's table has in-frame clones only and misses some. The sample lists tens of thousands of clones; 80% to 90% were seen once. The source material was CD4+ or CD8+ T cells sorted from blood, sampled in a trial of the OX40 agonist ivuxolimab. The receptor set was obtained from an adult with an advanced solid tumor such as melanoma, head and neck, liver or kidney cancer. Each CDR3 is given without its conserved first and last residue. The order of the fields is V gene, CDR3 protein.

V: TRBV7-2
CDR3: ASSSPTSGGVSETQY

V: TRBV28
CDR3: ASSFGGYQETQY

V: TRBV27
CDR3: ASSPVYTGANVLT

V: TRBV6-1
CDR3: ASRPTGPSVHT

V: TRBV6-1
CDR3: ASFPRGGWTGELF

V: TRBV7-2
CDR3: ASSLVGTGPNEQY

V: TRBV4-3
CDR3: ASSQITSLDFDTQY

V: TRBV7-2
CDR3: ASSRKYPATGSNTEAF

V: TRBV5-1
CDR3: ASSLRDRDDEQY

V: TRBV28
CDR3: ASRTPGQGGSQPQH

V: TRBV5-6
CDR3: ASTDQGGYNEQF

V: TRBV28
CDR3: ASREGSRDTQY

V: TRBV5-4
CDR3: ASSLERGLGEQY

V: TRBV9
CDR3: ASSPRAGYEQY

V: TRBV19
CDR3: ASKKTGELF

V: TRBV6-1
CDR3: ASSVDLGGEQF

V: TRBV6-5
CDR3: ASSYTRGSHNSPLH

V: TRBV28
CDR3: ASSSGTDGYT

V: TRBV28
CDR3: ASSPQVGVTALKPLH

V: TRBV27
CDR3: ASSFGEAGTDTQY

V: TRBV28
CDR3: ASSPGLAGGRPYEQY

V: TRBV2
CDR3: ASTREGVDYGYT

V: TRBV7-9
CDR3: ASSLDQGSVSPLH

V: TRBV5-1
CDR3: ASSEKTSGPTGELF

V: TRBV28
CDR3: ASRSPGGPAGNEQF

V: TRBV7-2
CDR3: ASSLSRLGGNEKLF

V: TRBV7-2
CDR3: ASSLEPGGNSPLH

V: TRBV19
CDR3: ASTTTQDTGELF

V: TRBV6-5
CDR3: ASSYSGPRETQY

V: TRBV9
CDR3: ASSVGDTGELF

V: TRBV30
CDR3: AWRRREGDTQY

V: TRBV7-3
CDR3: ASSLDRGTGVTEAF

V: TRBV2
CDR3: ASWRGTGSYEQY

V: TRBV7-2
CDR3: ASSLDRISTDTQY

V: TRBV6-5
CDR3: ASSWTGGNTGELF

V: TRBV29-1
CDR3: SSRASGDSGELF

V: TRBV4-1
CDR3: ASSQDETANTEAF

V: TRBV2
CDR3: ASSPKGTGGYGYT

V: TRBV19
CDR3: ATQGQGPYNEQF

V: TRBV6-5
CDR3: ASSGDGTVYGYT

V: TRBV11-2
CDR3: ASSLEKGYTEAF

V: TRBV2
CDR3: ASRTSQSANEKLF

V: TRBV10-3
CDR3: AIPATGRSYEQY

V: TRBV7-2
CDR3: ASSWGQATYEQY

V: TRBV5-8
CDR3: ASSLGSRNEQF

V: TRBV18
CDR3: ASSPRGLEGAGNTIY

V: TRBV6-5
CDR3: ASTAKGQAPYGYT

V: TRBV5-5
CDR3: ASSLVPTNSYEQY

V: TRBV18
CDR3: ASSPGQGAGNTIY

V: TRBV10-3
CDR3: AISDSNRGYQPQH